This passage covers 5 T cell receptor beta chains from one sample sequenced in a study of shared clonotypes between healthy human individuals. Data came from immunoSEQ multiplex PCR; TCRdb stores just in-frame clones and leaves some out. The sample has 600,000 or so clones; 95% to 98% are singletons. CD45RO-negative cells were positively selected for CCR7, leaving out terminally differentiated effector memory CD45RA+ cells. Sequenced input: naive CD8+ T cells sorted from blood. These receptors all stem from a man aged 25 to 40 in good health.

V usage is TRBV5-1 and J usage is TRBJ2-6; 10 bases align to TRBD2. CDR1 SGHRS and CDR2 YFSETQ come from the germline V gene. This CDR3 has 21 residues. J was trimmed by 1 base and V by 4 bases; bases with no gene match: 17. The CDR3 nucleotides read TGCGCCAGCAGCCCCAAGTCGGGGGATCTAGCGGGAGAATCTGGGGCCAACGTCCTGACTTTC. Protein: CASSPKSGDLAGESGANVLTF.

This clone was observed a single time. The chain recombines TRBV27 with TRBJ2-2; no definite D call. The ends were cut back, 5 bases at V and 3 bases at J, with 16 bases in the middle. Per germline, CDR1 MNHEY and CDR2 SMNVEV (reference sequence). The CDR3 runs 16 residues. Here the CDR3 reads CASSHRIITYTGELFF. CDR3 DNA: TGTGCCAGCAGTCACCGCATTATTACATACACCGGGGAGCTGTTTTTT.

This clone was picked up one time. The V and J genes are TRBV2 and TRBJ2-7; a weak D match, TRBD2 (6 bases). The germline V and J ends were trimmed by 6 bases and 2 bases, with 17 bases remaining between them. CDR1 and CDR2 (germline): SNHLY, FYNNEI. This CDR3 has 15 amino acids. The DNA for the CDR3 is TGTGCCAGCAGAGACTCCAGGGAGGATACCTACGAGCAGTACTTC. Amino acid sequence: CASRDSREDTYEQYF.

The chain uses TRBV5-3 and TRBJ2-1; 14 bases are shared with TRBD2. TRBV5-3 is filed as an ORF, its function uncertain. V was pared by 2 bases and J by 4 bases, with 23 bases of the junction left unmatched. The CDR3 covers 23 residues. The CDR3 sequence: CARSLPYCHTGTSGSPEYNEQFF. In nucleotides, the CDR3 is TGTGCCAGAAGCTTACCTTATTGCCACACCGGGACTAGCGGGAGTCCAGAATACAATGAGCAGTTCTTC.

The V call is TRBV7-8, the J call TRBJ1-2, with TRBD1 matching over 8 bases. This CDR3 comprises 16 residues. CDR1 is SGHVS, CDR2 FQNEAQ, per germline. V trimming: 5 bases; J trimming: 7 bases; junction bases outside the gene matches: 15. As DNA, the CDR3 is TGTGCCAGCAGCGCGCCTAGGACAGGGTTAGGATTTGGCTACACCTTC. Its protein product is CASSAPRTGLGFGYTF.